This record concerns one TCR beta chain sequence. Its antigen is still unknown. This specimen comes from a study of cytomegalovirus exposure and HLA in healthy donors. In germline, CDR1 is SGHNT, CDR2 YYREEE (reference sequence). V shed 4 bases, J shed 15 bases, and the junction held 16 bases outside the gene matches. The CDR3 runs 16 residues. Primers: 60 Vbeta forward and 13 Jbeta reverse. Sequencing used immunoSEQ multiplex PCR; TCRdb keeps in-frame clones, though not all of them. The sample carries over 150,000 clones, approximately 76% recorded once. General study results and limits: The listing of 150 or so TCR beta chains classed them as cytomegalovirus-associated. About 87% or about 30% of the time was how often most TCR beta V segments were productive, according to an earlier analysis. In vitro experiments confirmed that three CMV-associated chains were specific for CMV antigens. Cytomegalovirus status, reportedly, was diagnosed with high specificity and sensitivity by the classifier.

The genes are TRBV5-4 and TRBJ2-1, with TRBD2 identical over 13 bases. This clonotype was sampled from a man aged 60 to 75 in good health and CMV-seronegative. The sequenced material came from PBMCs. The DNA of the CDR3 is TGTGCCAGCAGCCGCCTTGGCGGACTAGCGGGGGAGTTTTGGTTCTTC. This sequence encodes CASSRLGGLAGEFWFF.